This entry describes one T cell receptor beta chain. Its binding antigen is unknown. One base away there is no much larger clone; base qualities are not given. Participants in the prospective study were enrolled through a virtual design, were aged about 18 to 100 years, and lived in under 25 United States geographic areas. In the prospective study, participants were assigned to cohorts based on the clinical history participants reported in a screening survey and a study questionnaire. Recovered participants in ImmuneRACE Cohort 3 were defined by two consecutive negative NP/OP PCR tests, clearance by a healthcare professional, or resolution of symptoms. Each participant in the prospective study had whole blood, serum and a nasopharyngeal or oropharyngeal swab collected by mobile phlebotomists. Prospective study participants could optionally give additional blood draws and questionnaires over an approximately 2-month period. Blood samples from the prospective study were shipped frozen or at room temperature prior to DNA extraction.

TCRbeta CDR3 regions were amplified from genomic DNA by means of the immunoSEQ Assay, a bias-controlled multiplex PCR. Per the authors' processing: The number of nucleated cells in each sample was estimated by amplification of reference gene primers within the assay. To quantify the absolute abundance of each unique TCRbeta CDR3 rearrangement, sequence reads were collapsed and filtered. For each sample, productive Simpson clonality was calculated by taking the square root of Simpson's diversity index across productive rearrangements. As stored in TCRdb, this immuneACCESS dataset retains in-frame rearrangements with V and J assigned. A fraction of the clones does not appear; measured against another copy, unresolved V genes explain less than half of the discrepancy, and the remainder lacks a known reason. The DNA gave D and trimming, while V, J and clone size come from that table. The sample table records roughly 230,000 clones; 82% of these occur just once. The top ten clonotypes cover about 3.3% of the sample.

The source of the sample is a study of blood T cell repertoires in COVID-19 (dated by TCRdb to the early 2020s). Some background on the complete study: Collaborator samples came from the United States, Italy and Spain and covered acute and convalescent phases of COVID-19. The repertoires were released in a freely available public database intended as a resource for research on the immune response to SARS-CoV-2. The dataset comprised deeply sampled blood TCRbeta repertoires from subjects exposed to, actively infected with, or recovered from COVID-19. Samples came from the ongoing ImmuneRACE study (first 160 participants) plus 1,254 subjects from 6 global collaborators. The prospective study material was composed of cDNA or gDNA derived from T cells, B-cell-depleted T cells, or PBMCs. Where HLA class I and class II types were available, the types were taken from metadata supplied by the sample provider, not from assay-based typing. Sample metadata almost always included a de-identified subject ID, COVID-19 status, age in years and sex. Study-level results and caveats: How much clinical and demographic metadata was included differed by source and by participant, and the metadata was provided uncurated.

Between the V and J ends, shortened by 4 bases and 2 bases respectively, the junction contains 15 bases. As encoded in the germline V gene (reference sequence), CDR1 is GTSNPN while CDR2 is SVGIG. The CDR3 has 15 amino acids, counting the end cysteine and phenylalanine. Only the CDR3 portion is preserved as DNA: 45 bases, with reading frame beginning at the first base. The sequenced sample consisted of PBMCs or T cells enriched from blood (not recorded which). This clonotype was sampled from a woman aged 55-70 years who had recovered from COVID-19. The V gene is TRBV30 and the J gene is TRBJ1-3; the D gene is unclear. The DNA sequence is given as TGTGCCTGGAATGCGCCTGGCAGGACTGGAAACACCATATATTTT. Translated, this is CAWNAPGRTGNTIYF.